These 5 T cell receptor beta chains were all obtained from the same sample, sequenced in a study of cytomegalovirus exposure and HLA in healthy donors. PCR used 60 Vbeta primers and 13 Jbeta primers. Generated by immunoSEQ multiplex PCR, the TCRdb table keeps only in-frame clones and is missing some. The table lists 150,000 to 200,000 clones, over 60% of them singletons, with 0.9% to 1.2% in the top ten. The sample comprised PBMCs. These TCRs come from a woman in her 40s in good health and CMV-seronegative.

For the CDR3, the DNA is TGTGCCAGTAGTATTGGGGCAGGAGATTACGAGCAGTACGTC. Amino acids: CASSIGAGDYEQYV. The chain employs TRBV19 and TRBJ2-7; TRBD1 might be the D (5 bases). V lost 3 bases, J lost 4 bases, and 13 bases lay in between. CDR1 is LNHDA and CDR2 is SQIVND in the germline V gene (reference sequence). The CDR3 is made up of 14 amino acids.

The gene calls are TRBV2 and TRBJ1-2; possible D gene TRBD1, 5 bases. The V end was cut by 4 bases, the J end by 8 bases, with 14 bases between. This CDR3 contains 13 residues. The V gene's germline CDR1 is SNHLY and CDR2 FYNNEI. The CDR3: CASSGRAGLGYTF. Written as DNA, the CDR3 is TGTGCCAGCAGTGGACGGGCAGGGCTGGGCTACACCTTC.

The V and J genes are TRBV19 and TRBJ1-5, with 8 bases that match TRBD1. The V and J ends lost 6 bases and 0 bases, in that order; junction bases with no gene match: 13. The CDR3 spans 18 residues. The germline V gene has CDR1 LNHDA and CDR2 SQIVND (reference sequence). The CDR3 DNA follows: TGTGCCAGTAGGCCCGGGACAGGAGACGGTTATAGCAATCAGCCCCAGCATTTT. Protein: CASRPGTGDGYSNQPQHF.

J is TRBJ2-6 and V is TRBV9, with TRBD2 identical over 12 bases. J was trimmed by 2 bases and V by 2 bases; bases with no gene match: 2. Germline-derived CDR1 and CDR2 are SGDLS and YYNGEE. The CDR3 runs to 17 residues. The CDR3 sequence: CASSVTSGRTGANVLTF. The DNA of the CDR3 is TGTGCCAGCAGCGTGACTAGCGGGAGAACTGGGGCCAACGTCCTGACTTTC. The complete variable domain, with remaining parts taken from reference TRBV9 and TRBJ2-6, reads DSGVTQTPKHLITATGQRVTLRCSPRSGDLSVYWYQQSLDQGLQFLIQYYNGEERAKGNILERFSAQQFPDLHSELNLSSLELGDSALYFCASSVTSGRTGANVLTFGAGSRLTVL.

The chain carries TRBV7-2 and TRBJ2-1; weak D call: TRBD2 (6 bases). The germline V and J ends were trimmed by 4 bases and 7 bases, with 14 bases remaining between them. The CDR3 totals 14 residues. CDR1 and CDR2 from the germline V gene are SGHTA and FQGNSA. As DNA, the CDR3 is TGTGCCAGCAGCTCGAGCAATAGCGGAAATGAGCAGTTCTTC. Translating gives CASSSSNSGNEQFF.